This is a list of T cell receptor beta chains from one sample in a study of blood T cell repertoires in COVID-19. TCRdb's table, derived via immunoSEQ multiplex PCR, lists solely in-frame clones and lacks some. The sample holds about 220,000 clones; 70% to 90% are singletons and the top ten take around 2.8%. Sequencing input: peripheral blood. The receptor set was obtained from a young woman who had recovered from COVID-19. Each CDR3 is given with its conserved first and last residue. A D gene is named only where the DNA matches it firmly. A row's size may be missing; if present it is once, few, many or a size class.

d_gene	v_gene	j_gene	abundance	CDR3aa	CDR3nt
-	TRBV6-5	TRBJ1-1	-	CASSPPGHKNTEAFF	TGTGCCAGCAGTCCTCCGGGACACAAGAACACTGAAGCTTTCTTT
-	TRBV19	TRBJ1-4	-	CASSIPTAELFF	TGTGCCAGTAGTATTCCGACGGCGGAACTGTTTTTT
-	TRBV29-1	TRBJ2-7	-	CSVVRGWGDYEQYF	TGCAGCGTTGTCCGAGGGTGGGGGGACTACGAGCAGTACTTC
-	TRBV2	TRBJ1-3	-	CASSSTGNTIYF	TGTGCCAGCAGCTCTACTGGAAACACCATATATTTT
-	TRBV11-1	TRBJ2-7	many	CASSFQVSYEQYF	TGTGCCAGCAGCTTTCAGGTTTCCTACGAGCAGTACTTC
-	TRBV7-5	TRBJ1-2	-	CVRSPSGEGPRCGYTF	TGTGTCAGAAGCCCCTCGGGGGAGGGGCCCCGTTGTGGCTACACCTTC
TRBD1	TRBV15	TRBJ1-6	-	CATSKTTLRTGYNSPLHF	TGTGCCACCAGCAAAACTACTTTGAGGACAGGCTATAATTCACCCCTCCACTTT
-	TRBV2	TRBJ2-7	-	CASNRGSSYEQYF	TGTGCCAGCAATAGGGGTTCCTCCTACGAGCAGTACTTC
-	TRBV3-1/TRBV3-2	TRBJ1-6	-	CASSRRGSTGMSSPLHF	TGTGCCAGCAGCCGGCGCGGCTCTACAGGGATGAGTTCACCCCTCCACTTT
TRBD1	TRBV5-1	TRBJ1-5	once	CASSPSTGSNQPQHF	TGCGCCAGCAGCCCTTCGACAGGGAGCAATCAGCCCCAGCATTTT
-	TRBV7-8	TRBJ1-2	-	CASSPGPARSYGYTF	TGTGCCAGCAGCCCAGGGCCAGCACGTTCCTATGGCTACACCTTC
-	TRBV6-6	TRBJ2-7	-	CASSLSGEQYF	TGTGCCAGCAGTTTGAGTGGTGAGCAGTACTTC
-	TRBV18	TRBJ2-2	-	CASSPRGGVMVGELFF	TGTGCCAGCTCACCACGCGGCGGGGTGATGGTCGGGGAGCTGTTTTTT
-	TRBV30	TRBJ2-7	few	CAWSLQGMDEQYF	TGTGCCTGGAGTCTGCAGGGAATGGACGAGCAGTACTTC
-	TRBV5-1	TRBJ1-1	-	CASSLYGGVNTEAFF	TGCGCCAGCAGCTTGTATGGGGGGGTGAACACTGAAGCTTTCTTT
TRBD1	TRBV6-2/TRBV6-3	TRBJ2-6	once	CASSYSGEGQGFTGANVLTF	TGTGCCAGCAGTTACTCCGGAGAGGGACAGGGGTTCACTGGGGCCAACGTCCTGACTTTC
-	TRBV29-1	TRBJ1-2	-	CSVEGTRVQNGYTF	TGCAGCGTTGAAGGCACTCGGGTGCAAAATGGCTACACCTTC
-	TRBV6-2/TRBV6-3	TRBJ1-2	few	CASSYGGEWNGYTF	TGTGCCAGCAGTTACGGAGGGGAGTGGAATGGCTACACCTTC
TRBD2	TRBV19	TRBJ2-1	-	CASSWIGTGGGINNEQFF	TGTGCCAGCAGTTGGATAGGTACTGGCGGGGGGATTAACAATGAGCAGTTCTTC
TRBD1	TRBV18	TRBJ2-1	-	CASSPLGQGGNEQFF	TGTGCCAGCTCACCATTGGGACAGGGGGGAAATGAGCAGTTCTTC
-	TRBV7-9	TRBJ1-1	few	CASSLDRATEAFF	TGTGCCAGCAGCTTAGACAGGGCCACTGAAGCTTTCTTT
-	TRBV7-3	TRBJ2-1	-	CASSLGGALDEQFF	TGTGCCAGCAGCTTAGGGGGGGCCCTGGATGAGCAGTTCTTC
-	TRBV4-1	TRBJ2-1	-	CASSQLQATSSYNEQFF	TGCGCCAGCAGCCAACTACAGGCTACCTCTTCCTACAATGAGCAGTTCTTC
-	TRBV30	TRBJ2-5	-	CAWGEGAGYQETQYF	TGTGCCTGGGGGGAGGGGGCTGGGTACCAAGAGACCCAGTACTTC
-	TRBV7-3	TRBJ2-2	-	CASSLQGAVSTGELFF	TGTGCCAGCAGCTTACAAGGGGCGGTGTCTACCGGGGAGCTGTTTTTT
-	TRBV13	TRBJ2-3	-	CASSLRSPGTDTQYF	TGTGCCAGCAGCTTAAGAAGTCCGGGCACAGATACGCAGTATTTT
-	TRBV14	TRBJ1-1	once	CASSHRGVNTEAFF	TGTGCCAGCAGCCATCGAGGCGTCAACACTGAAGCTTTCTTT
-	TRBV7-6	TRBJ1-5	-	CASSLYAGRSNQPQHF	TGTGCCAGCAGCTTATACGCAGGGAGGAGCAATCAGCCCCAGCATTTT
-	TRBV12-5	TRBJ2-1	-	CASGLTGSQDYNEQFF	TGTGCTAGTGGGCTAACAGGGTCCCAGGACTACAATGAGCAGTTCTTC
TRBD2	TRBV4-2	TRBJ2-3	-	CASSQGLAGGLNTQYF	TGTGCCAGCAGCCAAGGACTAGCGGGGGGGCTAAATACGCAGTATTTT
-	TRBV7-3	TRBJ1-1	few	CASSLWSPQQGNTEAFF	TGTGCCAGCAGCTTATGGAGCCCCCAACAGGGGAACACTGAAGCTTTCTTT
-	TRBV10-3	TRBJ2-5	-	CAIAGTTQETQYF	TGTGCCATCGCTGGGACAACTCAAGAGACCCAGTACTTC
TRBD1	TRBV6-5	TRBJ2-1	-	CASRGTGGAWNEQFF	TGTGCCAGCAGAGGGACAGGGGGCGCGTGGAATGAGCAGTTCTTC
-	TRBV2	TRBJ2-7	-	CASSTNYEQYF	TGTGCCAGCAGTACAAACTACGAGCAGTACTTC
-	TRBV5-6	TRBJ2-3	once	CASSPPLGLEVVGDTQYF	TGTGCCAGCAGCCCCCCTCTCGGTCTAGAAGTCGTGGGTGATACGCAGTATTTT
TRBD2	TRBV5-4	TRBJ2-1	few	CASSPAGGSYNEQFF	TGTGCCAGCAGCCCAGCGGGGGGGTCCTACAATGAGCAGTTCTTC
TRBD1	TRBV24-1	TRBJ1-5	few	CATVVDRENQPQHF	TGTGCCACCGTCGTCGACAGGGAAAATCAGCCCCAGCATTTT
TRBD1	TRBV7-6	TRBJ1-6	-	CASSLGGQGGSPLHF	TGTGCCAGCAGCCTAGGGGGACAGGGCGGTTCACCCCTCCACTTT
TRBD2	TRBV9	TRBJ2-3	-	CASSPRLAGGQDTQYF	TGTGCCAGCAGCCCTCGACTAGCGGGGGGGCAGGATACGCAGTATTTT
TRBD2	TRBV4-2	TRBJ2-3	-	CASSQGRLATQADTQYF	TGTGCCAGCAGCCAAGGGCGACTAGCTACTCAGGCAGATACGCAGTATTTT
TRBD1	TRBV9	TRBJ1-1	-	CASSVGFSTGGREAFF	TGTGCCAGCAGCGTAGGATTTAGTACAGGGGGCAGGGAAGCTTTCTTT
TRBD2	TRBV28	TRBJ2-7	-	CASSSGTSGLRSDF	TGTGCCAGCAGCTCCGGGACTAGCGGGTTACGCTCTGACTTC
TRBD2	TRBV3-1/TRBV3-2	TRBJ2-5	-	CASSQKLGLAGGPGTQYF	TGTGCCAGCAGCCAAAAACTCGGACTAGCGGGGGGGCCCGGGACCCAGTACTTC
TRBD2	TRBV5-1	TRBJ2-5	-	CASSPRTSGGPIQETQYF	TGCGCCAGCAGCCCACGGACTAGCGGGGGGCCAATACAAGAGACCCAGTACTTC
-	TRBV5-1	TRBJ2-3	-	CASSFNFERARSTDTQYF	TGCGCCAGCAGCTTCAATTTTGAGAGGGCCCGTAGCACAGATACGCAGTATTTT
TRBD2	TRBV6-5	TRBJ2-3	-	CASSYPSGGYTDTQYF	TGTGCCAGCAGTTACCCCAGCGGGGGGTACACAGATACGCAGTATTTT
-	TRBV7-2	TRBJ1-3	-	CASSLEGPGRYSGNTIYF	TGTGCCAGCAGCTTAGAGGGCCCAGGGCGATACTCTGGAAACACCATATATTTT
-	TRBV27	TRBJ2-3	-	CASTRTPNTDTQYF	TGTGCCAGCACGCGGACACCGAACACAGATACGCAGTATTTT